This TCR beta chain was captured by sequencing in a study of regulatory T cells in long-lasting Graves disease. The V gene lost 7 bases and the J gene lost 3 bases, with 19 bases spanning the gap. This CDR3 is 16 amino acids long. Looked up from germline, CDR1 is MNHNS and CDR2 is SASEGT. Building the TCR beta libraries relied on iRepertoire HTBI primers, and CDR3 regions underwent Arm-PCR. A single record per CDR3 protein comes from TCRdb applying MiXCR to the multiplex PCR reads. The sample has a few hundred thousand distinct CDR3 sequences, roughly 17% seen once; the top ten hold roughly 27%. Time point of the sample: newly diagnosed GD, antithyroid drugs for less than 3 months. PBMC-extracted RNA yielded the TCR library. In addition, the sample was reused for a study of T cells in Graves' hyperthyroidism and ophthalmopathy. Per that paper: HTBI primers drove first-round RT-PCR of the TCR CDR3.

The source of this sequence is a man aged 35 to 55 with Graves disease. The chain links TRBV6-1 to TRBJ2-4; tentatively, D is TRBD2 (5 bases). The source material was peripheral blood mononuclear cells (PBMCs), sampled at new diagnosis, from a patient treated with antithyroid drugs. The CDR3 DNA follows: TGTGCCAGCACCGGAACGGGGTACCTAAGCAAAAACATTCAGTACTTC. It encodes CASTGTGYLSKNIQYF.